Sequencing of this T cell receptor (beta chain) was carried out in a study of blood T cell repertoires in COVID-19. Trimming removed 4 bases at V and 6 bases at J, with 19 bases between. This CDR3 spans 17 amino acids. Germline CDR1 MNHNS, CDR2 SASEGT. Libraries were prepared by immunoSEQ multiplex PCR; TCRdb keeps only in-frame clonotypes and omits some of them. Among roughly 250,000 clones listed, approximately 90% were seen once. The V call is TRBV6-1, the J call TRBJ2-6, with TRBD2 as a possible D gene (7 bases). The sequence was obtained from a woman in her 40s who had recovered from COVID-19. The sequencing sample was made of peripheral blood. The CDR3 DNA reads as TGTGCCAGCAGTGCGACCGTGGGGGGGCTATTGGCCAACGTCCTGACTTTC. Its protein is CASSATVGGLLANVLTF.